A single T cell receptor beta chain is shown here with its context. Its target is unknown. The data were obtained in a study of siplizumab effects on memory and regulatory T cells. Overall study findings and caveats: Suppressive capability of dividing Tregs from siplizumab cultures went unverified.

The method was immunoSEQ multiplex PCR; TCRdb's version includes in-frame clones alone and lacks a portion of them. Counted here are about 120,000 clones, 94% occurring once; the ten biggest clones make up roughly 1.8%. This CDR3 contains 13 residues. CDR1 and CDR2 from the germline V gene are MNHEY and SVGAGI. V shed 7 bases and J 8 bases; nucleotides not matched to a gene: 7. The sequence came from a human donor in good health. This sequence joins TRBV6-5 and TRBJ2-1; 8 bases agree with TRBD1. The sample consisted of non-Treg CD4+ T cells sorted from blood. The CDR3 is CASTVQGGHEQFF. Written as DNA, the CDR3 is TGTGCCAGCACGGTACAGGGGGGCCATGAGCAGTTCTTC.